This record looks at one TCR beta chain sequence and its context. The target antigen is unknown. This sample was included in a study of cytomegalovirus exposure and HLA in healthy donors. General study results and limits: A classifier reportedly called cytomegalovirus status with high sensitivity and specificity.

Trimming cost V 4 bases and J 1 base, with 8 bases left between them. CDR1 is SGHDT and CDR2 is YYEEEE in the germline V gene. This CDR3 comprises 13 residues. Here immunoSEQ multiplex PCR was the method, and the copy in TCRdb shows in-frame clones only, minus some. The sample yields approximately 88,000 clones, roughly 96% seen once. What was sequenced was PBMCs. This sequence joins TRBV5-6 and TRBJ1-1; D unresolved. The origin of this receptor is a woman in her late teens or twenties in good health and CMV-seronegative. CDR3 DNA sequence: TGTGCCAGCAGCCCGCTAGGGAACACTGAAGCTTTCTTT. It translates to CASSPLGNTEAFF.